What follows is one TCR beta chain and its context. Its cognate antigen is unknown. The data derive from a study of identifying expanded T cells in peripheral blood. Notes on the study in general: Technical replicates showed approximately 1.2 changed clones; two weeks about 16; four weeks 19.

TCRdb's table, derived via immunoSEQ multiplex PCR, lists solely in-frame clones and lacks some. Counted here are around 81,000 clones, 70% to 90% occurring once; the ten biggest clones make up less than 5%. Germline V lookup: CDR1 KGHSH, CDR2 LQKENI. V lost 4 bases to trimming and J lost 6 bases; unmatched junction nucleotides: 6. The CDR3 is 15 residues long. The gene calls are TRBV18 and TRBJ1-5; TRBD1 aligns across 10 bases. The sequence was collected from a person aged 18-70 years in good health. Sequenced material: blood. CDR3 in amino acids: CASSLETGGIQPQHF. The CDR3 DNA is TGTGCCAGCTCACTCGAGACAGGGGGCATTCAGCCCCAGCATTTT.